Listed below are T cell receptor beta chains from one sample, sequenced in a study of cytomegalovirus exposure and HLA in healthy donors. Data came from immunoSEQ multiplex PCR; TCRdb stores just in-frame clones and leaves some out. The table for this sample gives around 200,000 clones. The sequenced sample was PBMCs. Receptors were obtained from a girl aged 2 to 10 in good health and CMV-seropositive. Each CDR3 is given with its conserved first and last residue.

TRBV18,17,TRBJ1-4,CASSPVRQGPTNEKLFF
TRBV5-4,13,TRBJ2-5,CASSLSSPETQYF
TRBV5-1,14,TRBJ2-5,CATRTGDGRETQYF
TRBV20-1,10,TRBJ1-1,CSARQGRAFF
TRBV28,17,TRBJ2-3,CASSLIRSAPREDTQYF
TRBV5-6,14,TRBJ1-1,CASSLEGEGTEAFF
TRBV11-2,18,TRBJ2-7,CASSLGTSGSPSSYEQYF
TRBV6-5,14,TRBJ2-7,CASSYGGRTYEQYF
TRBV28,13,TRBJ2-3,CASSMPAGDTQYF
TRBV6-1,15,TRBJ2-5,CASSQLGHPVETQYF
TRBV5-1,13,TRBJ2-2,CASFGENTGELFF
TRBV19,16,TRBJ2-3,CASSIVPGQGTDTQYF
TRBV19,17,TRBJ2-3,CASSIVGLKLSPDTQYF
TRBV5-1,15,TRBJ2-1,CASSSPGLAGNEQFF
TRBV7-6,15,TRBJ2-7,CASSPSTAGGFEQYF
TRBV28,13,TRBJ2-7,CASSFPPGYEQYF
TRBV5-4,16,TRBJ2-1,CASSLGGGSSYNEQFF
TRBV5-1,14,TRBJ2-7,CASRTGEGGYEQYF
TRBV7-7,16,TRBJ1-3,CASSEGTDLYGNTIYF
TRBV19,13,TRBJ1-1,CASSNRPNTEAFF
TRBV7-7,19,TRBJ2-2,CASSPNRDRMFLNTGELFF
TRBV5-1,15,TRBJ2-3,CASSAASGSHDTQYF
TRBV6-6,12,TRBJ2-7,CARRDRVDEQYF
TRBV28,15,TRBJ2-4,CASSNRVSRRSIQYF
TRBV13,15,TRBJ2-7,CASSSPGGGTYEQYF
TRBV6-6,14,TRBJ1-1,CASSYSTRDSGAFF
TRBV9,15,TRBJ2-2,CASSVRGKNTGELFF
TRBV5-6,16,TRBJ2-7,CASSRGGGGVENEQYF
TRBV5-6,15,TRBJ2-3,CASSLVGQTTDTQYF
TRBV29-1,13,TRBJ2-7,CSAFSGRDYEQYF
TRBV5-1,15,TRBJ1-2,CASSLGGGLSHGYTF
TRBV7-9,14,NA,CASSFPYDSYEQYF
TRBV13,15,TRBJ2-1,CASSGGTTPHNEQFF
TRBV28,12,TRBJ2-7,CASGRGQGEQYF
TRBV6-5,16,TRBJ2-5,CASSYMAGLLQETQYF
TRBV2,17,TRBJ1-6,CASSEMGTSNYNSPLHF
TRBV11-2,15,TRBJ2-2,CASSLLGTGYEELFF
TRBV6-1,13,TRBJ1-1,CASRDKGGTEAFF
TRBV9,15,TRBJ1-2,CASSADPGGGYGYTF
TRBV11-2,15,TRBJ2-7,CASSPPGQGTYEQYF
TRBV7-2,16,TRBJ1-2,CASSLGPPGQGWGYTF
TRBV25-1,16,TRBJ1-2,CASSEYGAGGGYGYTF
TRBV28,13,TRBJ2-1,CASTRGISNEQFF
TRBV27,16,TRBJ2-7,CASSLRSGIPSYEQYF
TRBV4-2,18,TRBJ2-7,CASSQDDRGLAGGYEQYF
TRBV5-4,15,TRBJ2-3,CASSPVAGSTDTQYF
TRBV28,14,TRBJ2-5,CASSLLRGGETQYF
TRBV5-1,16,TRBJ2-2,CATSSGAVPNTGELFF
TRBV6-5,12,TRBJ2-7,CASSRTGDGSDF
TRBV29-1,15,TRBJ2-1,CSVRTSGSSYNEQFF
TRBV30,13,TRBJ2-5,CARGQARRETQYF
TRBV7-6,15,TRBJ2-6,CASSFPFSGANVLTF